The sequence of this T cell receptor (beta chain) was determined in a study of T-cell memory formation after mild COVID-19. TCRdb itself ran the 5' RACE reads through MiXCR, one entry per CDR3 protein. The sample consists of fewer than 350,000 distinct CDR3 sequences, roughly an eighth of them appearing once. Study conclusions and caveats: Balance between CD4 and CD8 was seen in clones contracting day 15 to 85, and a CD4+ lean was seen in later expanders.

CDR1 and CDR2 from the germline V gene are SGHTA and FQGNSA. CDR3 length: 14 amino acids. V was clipped by 6 bases and J by 0 bases, with 11 bases between them. In this sample, this clonotype turned up a few times. No antigen is known for it. The source is a man aged 18 to 29 who had mild COVID-19 (a few samples of this study predate the infection). Cell type and time point are not known. The specimen was PBMCs or a T cell subset sorted from them (not recorded which). V and J are TRBV7-2 and TRBJ1-2, with a tentative D call TRBD1 (5 bases). For the CDR3, the DNA is TGTGCCAGCAGTTCCCAGGGCTCTAACTATGGCTACACCTTC. It is translated as CASSSQGSNYGYTF.